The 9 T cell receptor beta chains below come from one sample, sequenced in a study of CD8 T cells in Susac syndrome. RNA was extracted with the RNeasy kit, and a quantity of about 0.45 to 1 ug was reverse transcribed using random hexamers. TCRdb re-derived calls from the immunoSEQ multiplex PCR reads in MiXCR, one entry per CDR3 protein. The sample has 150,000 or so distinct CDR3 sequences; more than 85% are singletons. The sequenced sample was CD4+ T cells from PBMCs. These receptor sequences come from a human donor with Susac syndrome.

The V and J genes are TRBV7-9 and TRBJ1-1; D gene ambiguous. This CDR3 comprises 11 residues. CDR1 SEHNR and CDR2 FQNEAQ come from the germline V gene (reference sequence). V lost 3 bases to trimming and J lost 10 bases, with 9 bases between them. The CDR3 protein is CASSFVEGAFF. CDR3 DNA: TGTGCCAGCAGCTTTGTAGAGGGAGCTTTCTTT.

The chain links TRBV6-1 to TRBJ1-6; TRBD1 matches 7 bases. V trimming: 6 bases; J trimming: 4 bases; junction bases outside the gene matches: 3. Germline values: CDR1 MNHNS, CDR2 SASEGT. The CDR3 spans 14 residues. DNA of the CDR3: TGTGCCAGCAGGGGACAGAGTTATAATTCACCCCTCCACTTT. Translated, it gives CASRGQSYNSPLHF.

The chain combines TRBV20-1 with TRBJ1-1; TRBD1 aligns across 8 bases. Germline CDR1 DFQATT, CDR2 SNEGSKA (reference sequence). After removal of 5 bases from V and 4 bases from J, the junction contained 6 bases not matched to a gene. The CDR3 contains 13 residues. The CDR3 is CSALDREPTEAFF. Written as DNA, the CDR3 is TGCAGTGCTTTGGACAGGGAACCCACTGAAGCTTTCTTT.

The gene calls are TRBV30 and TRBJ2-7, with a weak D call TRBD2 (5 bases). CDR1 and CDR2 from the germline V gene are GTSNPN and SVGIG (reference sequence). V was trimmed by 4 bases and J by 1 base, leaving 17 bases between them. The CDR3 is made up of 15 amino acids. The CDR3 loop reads CAWTSGGRLSYEQYF. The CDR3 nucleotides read TGTGCCTGGACCTCCGGAGGCAGGCTTTCCTACGAGCAGTACTTC.

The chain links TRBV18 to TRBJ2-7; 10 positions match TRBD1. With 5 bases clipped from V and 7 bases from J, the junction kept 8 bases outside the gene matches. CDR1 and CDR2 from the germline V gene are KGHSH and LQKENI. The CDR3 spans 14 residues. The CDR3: CASSSDRGPVEQYF. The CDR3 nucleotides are TGTGCCAGCTCATCCGACAGGGGGCCTGTGGAGCAGTACTTC.

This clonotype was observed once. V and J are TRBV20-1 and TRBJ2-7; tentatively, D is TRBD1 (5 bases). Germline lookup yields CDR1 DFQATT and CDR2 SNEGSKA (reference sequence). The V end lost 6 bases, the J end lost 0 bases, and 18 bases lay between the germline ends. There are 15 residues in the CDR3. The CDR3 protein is CSARFGAQSSYEQYF. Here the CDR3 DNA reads TGCAGTGCCCGGTTTGGGGCCCAGAGCTCCTACGAGCAGTACTTC.

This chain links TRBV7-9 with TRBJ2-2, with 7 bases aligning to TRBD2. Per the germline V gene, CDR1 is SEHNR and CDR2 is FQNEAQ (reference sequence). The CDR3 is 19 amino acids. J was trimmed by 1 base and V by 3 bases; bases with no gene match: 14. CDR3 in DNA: TGTGCCAGCAGCTTTTTCCGTATACGAGCGGGACTGAACACCGGGGAGCTGTTTTTT. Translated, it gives CASSFFRIRAGLNTGELFF. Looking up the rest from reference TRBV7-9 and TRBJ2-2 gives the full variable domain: DTGVSQNPRHKITKRGQNVTFRCDPISEHNRLYWYRQTLGQGPEFLTYFQNEAQLEKSRLLSDRFSAERPKGSFSTLEIQRTEQGDSAMYLCASSFFRIRAGLNTGELFFGEGSRLTVL.

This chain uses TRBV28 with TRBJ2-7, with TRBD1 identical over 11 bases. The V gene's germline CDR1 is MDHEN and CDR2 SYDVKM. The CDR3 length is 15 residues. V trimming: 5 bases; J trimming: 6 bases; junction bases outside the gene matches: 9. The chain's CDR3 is CASSPSGQGVSEQYF. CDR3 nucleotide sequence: TGTGCCAGCAGTCCATCGGGACAGGGGGTTTCCGAGCAGTACTTC.

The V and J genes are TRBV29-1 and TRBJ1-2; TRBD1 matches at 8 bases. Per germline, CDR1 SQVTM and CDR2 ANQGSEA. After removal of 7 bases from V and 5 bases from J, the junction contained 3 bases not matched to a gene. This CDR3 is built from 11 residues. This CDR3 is CSAHRGYGYTF. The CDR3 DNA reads TGCAGCGCACACAGGGGGTATGGCTACACCTTC.